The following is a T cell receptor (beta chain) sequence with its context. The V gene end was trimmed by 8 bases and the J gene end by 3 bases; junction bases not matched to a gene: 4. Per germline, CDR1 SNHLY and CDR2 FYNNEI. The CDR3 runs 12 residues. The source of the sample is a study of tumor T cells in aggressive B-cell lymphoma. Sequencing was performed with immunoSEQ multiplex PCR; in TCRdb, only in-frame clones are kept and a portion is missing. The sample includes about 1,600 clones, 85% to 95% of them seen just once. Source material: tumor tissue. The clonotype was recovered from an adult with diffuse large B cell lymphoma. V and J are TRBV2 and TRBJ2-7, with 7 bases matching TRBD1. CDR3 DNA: TGTGCCAGCGGGACAGCCGTCTACGAGCAGTACTTC. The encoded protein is CASGTAVYEQYF.